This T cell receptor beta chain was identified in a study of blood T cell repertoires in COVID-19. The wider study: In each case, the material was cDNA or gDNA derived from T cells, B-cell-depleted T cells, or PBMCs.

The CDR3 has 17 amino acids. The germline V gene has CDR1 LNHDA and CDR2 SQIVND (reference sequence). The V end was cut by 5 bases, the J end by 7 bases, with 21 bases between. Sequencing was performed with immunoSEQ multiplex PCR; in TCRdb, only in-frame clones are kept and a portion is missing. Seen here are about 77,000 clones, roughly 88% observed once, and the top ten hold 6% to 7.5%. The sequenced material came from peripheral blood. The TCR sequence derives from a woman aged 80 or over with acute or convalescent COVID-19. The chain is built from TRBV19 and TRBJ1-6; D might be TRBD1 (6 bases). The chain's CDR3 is CASSPSGGALRNSPLHF. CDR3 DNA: TGTGCCAGTAGTCCTAGCGGGGGGGCTCTGAGGAATTCACCCCTCCACTTT.